Presented here are 7 T cell receptor beta chains from one specimen sequenced in a study of blood T cell repertoires in COVID-19. Profiling relied on immunoSEQ multiplex PCR, and the TCRdb table lists in-frame clones only, not all of them. This repertoire shows 200,000 to 250,000 clones, 75% to 90% found once; its top ten account for approximately 2.5%. The sequenced material came from peripheral blood. The origin of the receptors is a man aged 25 to 45 with COVID-19, enrolled during active disease.

The chain carries TRBV10-3 and TRBJ1-6; D is perhaps TRBD1 (5 bases). The CDR3 totals 17 residues. Germline lookup yields CDR1 ENHRY and CDR2 SYGVKD. V was pared by 0 bases and J by 7 bases, with 16 bases between. CDR3 region: CAISESKGPGGNSPLHF. In DNA, the CDR3 is TGTGCCATCAGTGAGTCGAAAGGCCCGGGGGGGAATTCACCCCTCCACTTT.

The rearrangement joins TRBV29-1 to TRBJ2-2, with 9 positions matching TRBD1. This CDR3 has 15 residues. CDR1 and CDR2 (germline): SQVTM, ANQGSEA. V trimming: 2 bases; J trimming: 4 bases; junction bases outside the gene matches: 5. CDR3 in amino acids: CSVEKQGAPTGELFF. The DNA of the CDR3 is TGCAGCGTTGAAAAACAGGGGGCGCCCACCGGGGAGCTGTTTTTT.

The V gene is TRBV18, the J gene TRBJ1-5, with D maybe TRBD1 (6 bases). This CDR3 spans 14 amino acids. V lost 3 bases and J 3 bases, leaving 9 bases between the germline ends. Germline V gene sequence: CDR1 KGHSH, CDR2 LQKENI. CDR3 DNA sequence: TGTGCCAGCTCACCGACAGGCCCCAATCAGCCCCAGCATTTT. This encodes CASSPTGPNQPQHF.

This chain joins TRBV7-7 and TRBJ2-5, with 7 bases that match TRBD2. This CDR3 has 16 residues. Germline V gene sequence: CDR1 SSHAT, CDR2 FNYEAQ (reference sequence). V shed 3 bases, J shed 5 bases, and the junction held 12 bases outside the gene matches. The CDR3 sequence: CASSFSSGMAWETQYF. The CDR3 DNA sequence: TGTGCCAGCAGCTTTTCCAGCGGGATGGCCTGGGAGACCCAGTACTTC.

The chain joins TRBV28 to TRBJ1-2, with 7 nucleotides matching TRBD1. V gave up 2 bases and J gave up 8 bases; unmatched junction bases: 5. CDR3 size: 13 residues. CDR1 and CDR2 from the germline V gene are MDHEN and SYDVKM. The CDR3 bases are TGTGCCAGCAGTTTAAGACAGGGAGAGGGCTACACCTTC. It codes for CASSLRQGEGYTF.

V usage is TRBV21-1 and J usage is TRBJ2-3; the table's D call TRBD2 went unverified against the DNA. TRBV21-1 is labeled a pseudogene. The CDR3 totals 19 residues. The CDR3 nucleotides read TGTGCCAGCAGCAAAGACCGGACTAGCGGGGGGAAAAGCACAGATACGCAGTATTTT. This gives the protein CASSKDRTSGGKSTDTQYF.

The chain joins TRBV6-5 to TRBJ1-3, with a possible D match to TRBD1 (5 bases). In germline, CDR1 is MNHEY, CDR2 SVGAGI. Trimming pared 6 bases from V and 4 bases from J, leaving 13 bases between. The CDR3 contains 14 residues. The CDR3 nucleotides read TGTGCCAGCAGCTCAGGGAGGGAAGGAAACACCATATATTTT. Its translation is CASSSGREGNTIYF.